A single sample gave rise to the 14 T cell receptor beta chains below, sequenced in a study of early stage breast cancer tumors. Profiling relied on immunoSEQ multiplex PCR, and the TCRdb table lists in-frame clones only, not all of them. The sample consists of around 53,000 clones, 75% to 95% of them appearing once. The specimen was blood. These receptors were collected from a person aged 70 to 79 with breast cancer.

V usage is TRBV6-5 and J usage is TRBJ1-5; TRBD1 agrees at 9 bases. The CDR3 runs 15 residues. V dropped 8 bases and J dropped 4; count of bases not matched to a gene: 9. Germline CDR1 MNHEY, CDR2 SVGAGI. The chain's CDR3 is CASGGVGTGNQPQHF. As DNA, the CDR3 is TGTGCCAGCGGGGGGGTGGGGACAGGGAATCAGCCCCAGCATTTT.

This clone was seen once. The chain has TRBV19 and TRBJ1-5; 12 bases fit TRBD1. This CDR3 comprises 15 residues. The ends lost 10 bases at V and 5 bases at J; junction bases unmatched: 9. Germline CDR1 reads LNHDA; CDR2 reads SQIVND (reference sequence). The CDR3 nucleotides are TGTGCCACCAGGGGAGGGACAGGGGGCCATCAGCCCCAGCATTTT. Translating it yields CATRGGTGGHQPQHF. Based on the CDR3 plus reference TRBV19 and TRBJ1-5, the full variable domain is DGGITQSPKYLFRKEGQNVTLSCEQNLNHDAMYWYRQDPGQGLRLIYYSQIVNDFQKGDIAEGYSVSREKKESFPLTVTSAQKNPTAFYLCATRGGTGGHQPQHFGDGTRLSIL.

This clone was seen only once. The chain recombines TRBV27 with TRBJ1-1; D call uncertain. V was shortened by 3 bases and J by 0 bases, with 5 bases between the two germline ends. Germline CDR1 MNHEY, CDR2 SMNVEV (reference sequence). The CDR3 is 13 amino acids. The CDR3 nucleotides read TGTGCCAGCAGTTTTTCCGTGAACACTGAAGCTTTCTTT. Protein sequence: CASSFSVNTEAFF.

V gene TRBV13 combines with J gene TRBJ2-1; 10 nucleotides line up with TRBD2. This CDR3 region has 15 residues. V was pared by 4 bases and J by 6 bases, with 6 bases of the junction left unmatched. CDR1 PRHDT and CDR2 FYEKMQ come from the germline V gene (reference sequence). The CDR3 DNA reads TGTGCCAGCAGCTCGCTAGCGGGAGTAAGCAATGAGCAGTTCTTC. The encoded protein is CASSSLAGVSNEQFF.

As DNA, the CDR3 is TGCGCCAGCAGCCGGGATCCGAACACCGGGGAGCTGTTTTTT. Translation: CASSRDPNTGELFF. The chain combines TRBV5-1 with TRBJ2-2; possibly TRBD2 for D (5 bases). V was trimmed by 4 bases and J by 0 bases, leaving 7 bases between them. Germline CDR1 is SGHRS and CDR2 is YFSETQ. The CDR3 has 14 residues.

The table lists this clone with a few counts. V and J are TRBV6-4 and TRBJ1-2; 7 nucleotides match TRBD1. Germline CDR1 MRHNA, CDR2 SNTAGT. Trimming removed 5 bases from V and 8 bases from J; junction bases left unmatched: 14. This CDR3 spans 15 amino acids. The CDR3 loop is CASSYSGGRLSGYTF. The DNA for the CDR3 is TGTGCCAGCAGTTATTCAGGGGGGCGATTATCGGGCTACACCTTC.

The genes are TRBV4-3 and TRBJ2-2; TRBD1 might be the D (5 bases). This CDR3 has 14 residues. V lost 1 base and J 6 bases, leaving 9 bases between the germline ends. Germline loops: CDR1 LGHNA, CDR2 YSLEER. This CDR3 is CASSQVSGSGELFF. DNA of the CDR3: TGCGCCAGCAGCCAAGTATCAGGGTCCGGGGAGCTGTTTTTT.

V is TRBV7-9 and J is TRBJ1-4; D uncertain. The CDR3 runs to 14 residues. The germline CDR1 and CDR2 sequences are SEHNR and FQNEAQ (reference sequence). V shed 0 bases and J shed 7 bases, with 9 bases lying between them. CDR3 nucleotides: TGTGCCAGCAGCTTAGCGGGCGTGAGTGAAAAACTGTTTTTT. Translation gives CASSLAGVSEKLFF.

This clone has just a few counts. The chain is built from TRBV5-5 and TRBJ1-2; tentatively, D is TRBD1 (5 bases). V lost 0 bases, J lost 5 bases, and 8 bases lay in between. The CDR3 is 13 amino acids. In germline, CDR1 is SGHKS, CDR2 YYEKEE (reference sequence). The CDR3 nucleotides read TGTGCCAGCAGCTTGGCTGACAGTTATGGCTACACCTTC. As protein: CASSLADSYGYTF.

The chain links TRBV21-1 to TRBJ2-7; TRBD2 is the table's D call and was not checked against the DNA. TRBV21-1 is reported as a pseudogene. CDR3 length equals 17 residues. CDR3 in amino acids: CASSKGLAGYGAYEQYF. CDR3 in DNA: TGTGCCAGCTCCAAAGGCCTAGCGGGATATGGGGCCTACGAGCAGTACTTC.

The rearrangement links TRBV30 to TRBJ1-5, with no clear D. This CDR3 contains 15 residues. Germline V gene lookup returns CDR1 GTSNPN and CDR2 SVGIG (reference sequence). Trimming left V 5 bases short and J 0 bases short, with 14 bases between. CDR3: CAWAAAGGSNQPQHF. CDR3 nucleotide sequence: TGTGCCTGGGCCGCTGCTGGAGGTAGCAATCAGCCCCAGCATTTT.

The chain links TRBV10-3 to TRBJ2-3, with D tentatively TRBD1 (5 bases). The CDR3 is 13 amino acids. Deletions cut 6 bases from V and 1 base from J, with 8 bases between. In germline, CDR1 is ENHRY, CDR2 SYGVKD. CDR3 coding DNA: TGTGCCATCAGGGCCAGGGGCACAGATACGCAGTATTTT. Encoded protein: CAIRARGTDTQYF.

V is TRBV5-4 and J is TRBJ1-1; D ambiguous. Trimming pared 4 bases from V and 3 bases from J, leaving 13 bases between. The CDR3 is 14 residues long. CDR1 and CDR2 (germline): SGHNT, YYREEE (reference sequence). CDR3 in amino acids: CASSQPDVDTEAFF. The DNA for the CDR3 is TGTGCCAGCAGCCAACCAGATGTGGACACTGAAGCTTTCTTT.

The genes are TRBV7-2 and TRBJ1-6; D gene uncertain. Trimming shortened V by 5 bases and J by 10 bases, and 12 bases separated the two germline ends. Germline CDR1 reads SGHTA; CDR2 reads FQGNSA. CDR3 length: 13 amino acids. CDR3 amino acids: CASSTNSRSPLHF. CDR3 nucleotides: TGTGCCAGCAGCACAAATTCGAGGTCACCCCTCCACTTT.